One and the same sample provided the 18 T cell receptor beta chains below, sequenced in a study of human T cells and chemical hapten exposure. TCRdb processed the RACE reads anew with MiXCR; each CDR3 protein has one entry. The sample holds roughly 84,000 distinct CDR3 sequences, roughly a tenth seen once. This sample's time point: patch test 3, about 24 weeks after DPC sensitization. Treatment specified: therapeutic diphenylcyclopropenone sensitization with weekly scalp DPC. The material was whole blood, obtained in connection with sensitization to the hapten diphenylcyclopropenone (DPC). These receptors all come from a woman in her forties or fifties with alopecia areata. Some clones in this sample may be carry-over from other donors' samples.

The CDR3 loop is CASSKLSGDSYEQYF. The CDR3 DNA sequence: TGTGCCAGTAGTAAGTTAAGCGGGGATTCCTACGAGCAGTACTTC. The J gene is TRBJ2-7, the V gene TRBV19; 7 bases are a match to TRBD2. CDR1 and CDR2 from the germline V gene are LNHDA and SQIVND (reference sequence). V shed 4 bases and J 1 base; nucleotides not matched to a gene: 7. This CDR3 region has 15 residues.

This clonotype was counted only a few times. J is TRBJ1-1 and V is TRBV11-2; D is unresolved. This CDR3 has 13 amino acids. V lost 0 bases and J lost 1, with 3 bases in between. Germline V gives CDR1 SGHAT, CDR2 FQNNGV. The CDR3 DNA is TGTGCCAGCAGCTTAGACCCGAACACTGAAGCTTTCTTT. It specifies CASSLDPNTEAFF. Drawing the rest from reference TRBV11-2 and TRBJ1-1, the complete variable domain is EAGVAQSPRYKIIEKRQSVAFWCNPISGHATLYWYQQILGQGPKLLIQFQNNGVVDDSQLPKDRFSAERLKGVDSTLKIQPAKLEDSAVYLCASSLDPNTEAFFGQGTRLTVV.

At least ten counts were recorded for this clonotype. The chain is built from TRBV29-1 and TRBJ2-3; perhaps D is TRBD1 or TRBD2 (5 bases each). This CDR3 has 16 residues. V shed 4 bases and J shed 0 bases, with 17 bases lying between them. Germline assignment: CDR1 SQVTM and CDR2 ANQGSEA. The CDR3 here is CSVGALGTPSTDTQYF. The CDR3 DNA follows: TGCAGCGTTGGAGCCCTAGGGACCCCAAGCACAGATACGCAGTATTTT.

The V gene is TRBV29-1, the J gene TRBJ2-1; possible D gene TRBD2, 5 bases. V was cut by 6 bases and J by 4 bases, with 10 bases left in between. The germline CDR1 and CDR2 sequences are SQVTM and ANQGSEA. The CDR3 is 12 residues long. The CDR3 region has the DNA TGCAGCGTCCCCGGAGGTTACAATGAGCAGTTCTTC. It encodes CSVPGGYNEQFF.

This clonotype was observed at least ten times. The chain has TRBV7-2 and TRBJ2-3; no clear D gene. In germline, CDR1 is SGHTA, CDR2 FQGNSA. The CDR3 length is 11 residues. Trimming removed 5 bases from V and 10 bases from J, with 10 bases in between. CDR3 bases: TGTGCCAGCAGCCCTTGGAAGCCGCAGTATTTT. Its translation: CASSPWKPQYF.

This chain connects TRBV29-1 to TRBJ2-5, with 7 bases lining up with TRBD2. The CDR3 has 11 amino acids. The germline V gene has CDR1 SQVTM and CDR2 ANQGSEA. Unmatched junction bases numbered 4, after V lost 7 bases and J lost 5 bases. DNA for the CDR3: TGCAGCGGGGGAGGGTCGGAGACCCAGTACTTC. It yields the protein CSGGGSETQYF.

This clonotype has more than one count but fewer than ten. The V gene is TRBV9, the J gene TRBJ2-1; D not certain. CDR1 is SGDLS, CDR2 YYNGEE, per germline. The CDR3 is 15 amino acids. V dropped 0 bases and J dropped 3 bases, with 10 bases sitting between them. The CDR3 loop reads CASSVDPTSYNEQFF. CDR3 nucleotides: TGTGCCAGCAGCGTAGACCCCACAAGCTACAATGAGCAGTTCTTC.

In this sample, this clonotype turned up many times. The rearrangement joins TRBV29-1 to TRBJ2-5, with a weak D call TRBD2 (7 bases). The V and J ends lost 0 bases and 5 bases respectively, with 16 bases between them. Germline CDR1 reads SQVTM; CDR2 reads ANQGSEA. The CDR3 length is 15 residues. The CDR3: CSVEDPWGGAETQYF. The CDR3 DNA reads TGCAGCGTTGAAGATCCGTGGGGGGGCGCGGAGACCCAGTACTTC.

This clonotype occurred many times. The chain combines TRBV6-6 with TRBJ2-7; TRBD1 matches 10 bases. CDR1 is MNHNY and CDR2 is SVGAGI in the germline V gene (reference sequence). The ends lost 2 bases at V and 6 bases at J; junction bases unmatched: 4. The CDR3 is 14 amino acids. The CDR3 region has the DNA TGTGCCAGCAGTTACCTGGACAGGGGGGTCGAGCAGTACTTC. It yields the protein CASSYLDRGVEQYF.

The gene calls are TRBV3-1 and TRBJ1-2; D is uncertain. V lost 0 bases and J 8 bases, leaving 7 bases between the germline ends. Germline loops: CDR1 LGHDT, CDR2 YNNKEL (reference sequence). This CDR3 has 12 residues. The CDR3 here is CASSQDLLGYTF. CDR3 nucleotides: TGTGCCAGCAGCCAAGATCTACTCGGCTACACCTTC.

This clonotype was seen ten or more times. CDR3 loop: CASSRDSPEAFF. The CDR3, as DNA: TGTGCCAGCAGTCGCGACAGTCCTGAAGCTTTCTTT. The chain carries TRBV7-2 and TRBJ1-1; tentatively, D is TRBD1 (5 bases). Trimming took 6 bases from V and 6 from J, leaving 11 bases between them. The CDR3 runs to 12 residues. The V gene's germline CDR1 is SGHTA and CDR2 FQGNSA.

This clonotype has at least ten counts. The CDR3 DNA is TGTGCCAGCAGTTTAAGGCAGGGCACCGGGGAGCTGTTTTTT. Encoded protein: CASSLRQGTGELFF. This chain connects TRBV12-3 or TRBV12-4 to TRBJ2-2; the D gene is possibly TRBD1 (5 bases). The CDR3 has 14 amino acids. Deletions cut 2 bases from V and 4 bases from J, with 8 bases between.

The gene calls are TRBV5-1 and TRBJ2-3; 9 bases line up with TRBD1. This CDR3 has 15 residues. CDR1 and CDR2 (germline): SGHRS, YFSETQ. V trimming: 3 bases; J trimming: 4 bases; junction bases outside the gene matches: 6. Written as DNA, the CDR3 is TGCGCCAGCAGCTCGGAGGGACAGGGTCCAGATACGCAGTATTTT. Amino acid sequence: CASSSEGQGPDTQYF.

This clonotype was counted only a few times. The rearrangement joins TRBV29-1 to TRBJ2-6; D call uncertain. Germline loops: CDR1 SQVTM, CDR2 ANQGSEA. The CDR3 runs to 14 residues. Trimming cost V 4 bases and J 0 bases, with 7 bases left between them. CDR3 in amino acids: CSVAGSSGANVLTF. The CDR3 bases are TGCAGCGTTGCAGGCAGCTCTGGGGCCAACGTCCTGACTTTC.

This clonotype was detected ten times or more. The V call is TRBV7-2, the J call TRBJ2-7; D possibly uses TRBD1 or TRBD2 (5 bases each). The germline V gene has CDR1 SGHTA and CDR2 FQGNSA. The ends were cut back, 1 base at V and 6 bases at J, with 13 bases in the middle. The CDR3 contains 14 residues. CDR3 protein: CASSLGAGTGEQYF. The CDR3 nucleotides are TGTGCCAGCAGCTTAGGCGCAGGGACGGGCGAGCAGTACTTC.

This clonotype has ten or more counts. The rearrangement uses TRBV28 and TRBJ1-2, with TRBD1 matching 9 bases. Germline CDR1 MDHEN, CDR2 SYDVKM. The CDR3 covers 15 residues. V lost 4 bases to trimming and J lost 5 bases; unmatched junction nucleotides: 8. DNA of the CDR3: TGTGCCAGCAGTTCCGAGACAGGGGGAGGGTATGGCTACACCTTC. Protein product: CASSSETGGGYGYTF.

The chain uses TRBV11-2 and TRBJ2-1; D might be TRBD2 (6 bases). There are 15 residues in the CDR3. Germline V gene data show CDR1 as SGHAT and CDR2 as FQNNGV. The V and J ends lost 6 bases and 0 bases respectively, with 12 bases between them. CDR3 protein: CASRGAGSSYNEQFF. The DNA for the CDR3 is TGTGCCAGCAGAGGAGCGGGCTCCTCCTACAATGAGCAGTTCTTC.

In this sample, this clonotype turned up many times. The chain is built from TRBV6-6 and TRBJ2-5; 10 nucleotides line up with TRBD1. J gave up 4 bases and V 5 bases, and 4 bases lay outside the gene matches. Germline CDR1 is MNHNY and CDR2 is SVGAGI (reference sequence). This CDR3 comprises 14 residues. The CDR3 reads CASSRDRGGETQYF. The CDR3 nucleotides read TGTGCCAGCAGTAGGGACAGGGGTGGAGAGACCCAGTACTTC.